This T cell receptor (beta chain) was identified in a study of blood T cell repertoires in COVID-19. The protocol was immunoSEQ multiplex PCR, while the TCRdb copy is restricted to in-frame clones and leaves out a portion. The sample lists roughly 200,000 clones, 84% occurring once. Trimming at V came to 6 bases and at J to 4 bases, leaving 4 bases not matched to a gene. The CDR3 totals 13 residues. Per germline, CDR1 SQVTM and CDR2 ANQGSEA. The genes are TRBV29-1 and TRBJ2-1, with 9 bases lining up with TRBD1. The sample taken for sequencing was peripheral blood. The source is a woman aged 70-85 years with active or convalescent COVID-19. CDR3 amino acids: CSVRGQGYNEQFF. In nucleotides, the CDR3 is TGCAGCGTCCGTGGACAGGGGTACAATGAGCAGTTCTTC.